This TCR beta chain comes out of a study of blood T cell repertoires in COVID-19. Study-level background: Acute and convalescent COVID-19 specimens originated in the United States, Italy and Spain. From T cells, B-cell-depleted T cells, or PBMCs came the material, which was cDNA or gDNA.

Germline lookup yields CDR1 LGHNT and CDR2 FRNRAP. V was cut by 3 bases and J by 12 bases, with 21 bases left in between. This CDR3 comprises 16 residues. How the authors handled the data: Nucleated cell number was recorded as an estimate derived from reference gene primer amplification. Assay: immunoSEQ multiplex PCR; the TCRdb copy retains only in-frame clones and omits some. Clone size and the V and J calls come from that table; the DNA yielded D and trimming. The table records around 100,000 clones, more than 70% of them present only once. The receptor was derived from a human donor in a cohort sampled during active COVID-19. J is TRBJ2-6 and V is TRBV12-5; possibly TRBD2 for D (5 bases). Sequencing was performed on peripheral blood. Here the CDR3 DNA reads TGTGCTAGTGGTTTTTTTTCGGGTTCTCCGGGGTCCGTCCTGACTTTC. Its translation: CASGFFSGSPGSVLTF.